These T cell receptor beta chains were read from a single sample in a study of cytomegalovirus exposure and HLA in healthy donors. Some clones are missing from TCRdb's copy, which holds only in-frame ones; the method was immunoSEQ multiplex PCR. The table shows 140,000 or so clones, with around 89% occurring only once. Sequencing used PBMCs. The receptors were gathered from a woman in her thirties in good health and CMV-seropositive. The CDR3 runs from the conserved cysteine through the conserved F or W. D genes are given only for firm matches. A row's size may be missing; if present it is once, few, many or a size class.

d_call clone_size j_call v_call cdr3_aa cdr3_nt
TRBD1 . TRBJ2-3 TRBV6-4 CASSISGGSDTQYF TGTGCCAGCAGTATTTCAGGGGGCTCGGATACGCAGTATTTT
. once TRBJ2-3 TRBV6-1 CASSEWTPSTDTQYF TGTGCCAGCAGTGAATGGACACCTAGCACAGATACGCAGTATTTT
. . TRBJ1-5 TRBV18 CASSPKGLRQPQHF TGTGCCAGCTCACCAAAGGGGCTGAGGCAGCCCCAGCATTTT
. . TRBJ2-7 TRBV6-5 CASSYSAGNMGEQYF TGTGCCAGCAGTTACTCGGCAGGGAATATGGGCGAGCAGTACTTC
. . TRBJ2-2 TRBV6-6 CASSYSSEGSTGELFF TGTGCCAGCAGTTACTCGTCTGAGGGAAGCACCGGGGAGCTGTTTTTT
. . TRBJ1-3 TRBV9 CASSAGSSGNTIYF TGTGCCAGCAGCGCGGGGAGCTCTGGAAACACCATATATTTT
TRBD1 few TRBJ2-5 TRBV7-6 CASSFGTGEGETQYF TGTGCCAGCAGCTTTGGGACAGGGGAGGGCGAGACCCAGTACTTC
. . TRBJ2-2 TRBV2 CASYGTGELFF TGTGCCAGCTACGGCACCGGGGAGCTGTTTTTT
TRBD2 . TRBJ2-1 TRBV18 CASSQGLAGPNEQFF TGTGCCAGCTCACAAGGACTAGCGGGGCCCAATGAGCAGTTCTTC
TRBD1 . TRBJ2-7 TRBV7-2 CASSLTGGVYEQYF TGTGCCAGCAGCCTGACAGGGGGTGTCTACGAGCAGTACTTC
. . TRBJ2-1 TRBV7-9 CASSAAGQYYNEQFF TGTGCCAGCAGCGCGGCGGGACAGTATTACAATGAGCAGTTCTTC
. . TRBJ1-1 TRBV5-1 CASSRDRGYAFF TGCGCCAGCAGCCGGGACCGGGGGTATGCTTTCTTT
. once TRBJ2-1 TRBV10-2 CASSAPGQGREQFF TGCGCCAGCAGTGCTCCGGGACAAGGGAGAGAGCAGTTCTTC
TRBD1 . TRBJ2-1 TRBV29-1 CSAETGGLRNEQFF TGCAGCGCCGAGACAGGGGGCCTCCGGAATGAGCAGTTCTTC
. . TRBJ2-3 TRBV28 CASSTIRVGDTQYF TGTGCCAGCAGTACAATTCGGGTTGGAGATACGCAGTATTTT
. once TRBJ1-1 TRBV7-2 CASSQQGRGTEAFF TGTGCCAGCAGTCAACAGGGACGAGGCACTGAAGCTTTCTTT
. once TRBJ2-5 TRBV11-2 CASSLAGVQETQYF TGTGCCAGCAGCTTAGCGGGGGTCCAAGAGACCCAGTACTTC
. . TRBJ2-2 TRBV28 CASSLRHTSPGSNTGELFF TGTGCCAGCAGTTTGAGGCACACCTCACCTGGCTCGAACACCGGGGAGCTGTTTTTT
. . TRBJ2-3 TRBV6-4 CASSDSGGEGDTQYF TGTGCCAGCAGTGACTCCGGGGGAGAGGGAGATACGCAGTATTTT
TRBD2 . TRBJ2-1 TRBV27 CASSRTGGNPNEQFF TGTGCCAGCAGTAGGACGGGAGGCAACCCCAATGAGCAGTTCTTC
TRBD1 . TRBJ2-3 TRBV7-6 CASSAGTGAITDTQYF TGTGCCAGCAGCGCAGGGACAGGGGCTATCACAGATACGCAGTATTTT
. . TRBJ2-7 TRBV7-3 CASSLSGASSYEQYF TGTGCCAGCAGCTTAAGCGGTGCTAGCTCCTACGAGCAGTACTTC
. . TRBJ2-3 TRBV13 CASSLGGGASTDTQYF TGTGCCAGCAGCTTAGGAGGCGGTGCTAGCACAGATACGCAGTATTTT
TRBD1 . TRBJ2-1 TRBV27 CASSKRQGRNEQFF TGTGCCAGCAGCAAGAGACAGGGCCGAAATGAGCAGTTCTTC
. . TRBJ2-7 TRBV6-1 CASSATGEQYF TGTGCCAGCAGTGCCACAGGGGAGCAGTACTTC
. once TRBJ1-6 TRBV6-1 CASSESGVRDNSPLHF TGTGCCAGCAGTGAAAGCGGGGTTCGAGATAATTCACCCCTCCACTTT
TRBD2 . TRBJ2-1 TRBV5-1 CASSYGDRRAGSYNEQFF TGCGCCAGCAGCTACGGGGATCGCAGAGCGGGATCCTACAATGAGCAGTTCTTC
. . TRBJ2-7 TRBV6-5 CASSYSTFRQGGEQYF TGTGCCAGCAGTTACTCGACATTTAGGCAGGGGGGCGAGCAGTACTTC
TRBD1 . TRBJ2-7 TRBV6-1 CASSDYRGLDYEQYF TGTGCCAGCAGTGACTACAGGGGGCTAGACTACGAGCAGTACTTC
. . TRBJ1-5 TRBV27 CASSLFTGQPQHF TGTGCCAGCAGTTTATTTACAGGACAGCCCCAGCATTTT
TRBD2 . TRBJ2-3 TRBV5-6 CASILLGTRGTDTQYF TGTGCCAGCATTCTTCTCGGGACTAGGGGCACAGATACGCAGTATTTT
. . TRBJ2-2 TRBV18 CASSPLRAGTNTGELFF TGTGCCAGCTCACCACTGCGGGCAGGCACGAACACCGGGGAGCTGTTTTTT
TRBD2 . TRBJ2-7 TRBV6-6 CASSYSRGAHEQYF TGTGCCAGCAGTTACTCGCGGGGGGCCCACGAGCAGTACTTC
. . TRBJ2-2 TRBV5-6 CASSLPGPGELFF TGTGCCAGCAGCTTGCCAGGGCCCGGGGAGCTGTTTTTT
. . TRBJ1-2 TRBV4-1 CASSQPIGGDGYTF TGCGCCAGCAGCCAACCCATAGGGGGGGATGGCTACACCTTC
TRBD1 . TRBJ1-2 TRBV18 CASSQDRGAGYTF TGTGCCAGCTCCCAGGACAGGGGAGCTGGCTACACCTTC
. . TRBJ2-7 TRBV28 CASKGIGTEFYEQYF TGTGCCAGCAAGGGAATAGGGACTGAGTTCTACGAGCAGTACTTC
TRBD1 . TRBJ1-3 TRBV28 CASSPGGPGNTIYF TGTGCCAGCAGTCCAGGGGGCCCTGGAAACACCATATATTTT
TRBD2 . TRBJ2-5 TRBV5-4 CASSLRTSGRQETQYF TGTGCCAGCAGCTTGAGGACTAGCGGAAGACAAGAGACCCAGTACTTC
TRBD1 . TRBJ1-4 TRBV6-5 CASSYGTGSNEKLFF TGTGCCAGCAGTTACGGGACAGGGAGTAATGAAAAACTGTTTTTT
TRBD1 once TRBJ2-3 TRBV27 CASSPGTGGADTQYF TGTGCCAGCAGTCCAGGGACAGGGGGCGCAGATACGCAGTATTTT
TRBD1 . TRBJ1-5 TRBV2 CASSEGGQGGFNQPQHF TGTGCCAGCAGTGAAGGCGGACAGGGGGGGTTCAATCAGCCCCAGCATTTT
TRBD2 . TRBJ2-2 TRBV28 CASSPVTSGDTGELFF TGTGCCAGCAGTCCCGTGACTAGCGGGGACACCGGGGAGCTGTTTTTT